This T cell receptor (beta chain) was found in a study of blood T cells in healthy people across ages (dated by TCRdb to the mid-2010s). About the full investigation: In model experiments, roughly one uniquely barcoded TCR beta cDNA molecule per two T cells was captured by template switching. To avoid experimental bias, donors of different ages were randomly spread across the sequencing lanes. The donors were split into four age groups: young (average about 15 years), middle-aged (39), aged (approximately 60) and long-lived (approximately 89). For two donors (one aged 18 to 29 and one aged 80 or older), the study analyzed two additional independent replicas of 1 million unique cDNA reads from the same blood draw. To track age-related changes in TCR beta repertoire diversity, the study relied on deep sequencing normalized with unique cDNA molecular identifiers. Beyond this particular receptor, the publication reports: There was a strong correlation between observed TCR beta diversity and the percentage of naive T cells measured by flow cytometry. Observed TCR beta diversity per million T cells fell roughly linearly with age, and a significant reduction was already apparent by age roughly 41. Compared with the aged group, more naive CD4+ T cells, fewer expanded clones and increased TCR diversity were shown by the long-lived group, suggesting age selection. Donor CMV infection status was unknown, potentially confounding age-related changes in expanded clonotypes. Estimates of total diversity based on one million sequenced T cells were considered lower bounds and underestimates. Conclusive comparison of naive and antigen-experienced compartments was prevented by the profiling of bulk unsorted PBMCs.

The CDR3 numbers 14 residues from cysteine through phenylalanine. Only the CDR3 DNA stays, 42 bases, in frame from base 1. The germline V gene encodes CDR1 ENHRY and CDR2 SYGVKD. Trimming at the junction amounts to 0 bases on V and 6 bases on J, and the germline ends lie 11 bases apart. The method behind the library was 5' RACE. For sequencing, an Illumina HiSeq 2500 was employed. A second PCR of about 6 to 11 cycles was run with a J-beta primer mix and a sample-barcoded 5' primer. A unique molecular identifier was introduced onto each TCR beta cDNA molecule by a template-switch 5' adaptor carrying 12 random nucleotides. Each sample yielded at least 2.5 million CDR3-containing paired-end reads. First-strand cDNA synthesis was performed from all RNA using the Mint cDNA synthesis kit, with priming by a TRBC-specific oligonucleotide. After uracil-DNA glycosylase treatment, a first 18-cycle PCR used universal primers M1SS and BC2_uni_R on all cDNA. The study's own analysis went as follows. For normalization, 1 million high-quality reads were randomly selected from each sample, with every read carrying a distinct molecular identifier. Reads sharing molecular identifiers were discarded rather than binned into consensus sequences. MiTCR, set to a Q25 quality threshold and the strictest error-elimination algorithm, was used for CDR3 identification, clonotype clustering and error correction. Lower-bound total TCR beta diversity was estimated with a nonparametric unseen species model using Euler transformation. In-frame beta chains were kept once TCRdb had trimmed the public reads at Q25 with fastp and called clones with MiXCR. Duplicate CDR3 protein sequences are folded into a single record with the most common DNA and genes. For this entry, the V and J calls and clone size follow TCRdb and not the study's own pipeline. Here the sample has around 1,500,000 distinct CDR3 sequences; about 43% occur a single time. The top ten constitute approximately 7.9% of the sample.

The donors were some 36 Caucasian individuals from Russia, aged roughly 6 to 100 years, who were systemically healthy. Ten milliliters of peripheral blood were drawn from each donor into EDTA-treated Vacutainer tubes. Ficoll-Paque density-gradient centrifugation was used to isolate PBMCs, with at least 6.5 million obtained per sample. Total RNA, at least 6 micrograms per sample, was extracted from PBMCs with Trizol reagent. For every donor, flow cytometry on a PBMC aliquot measured the percentage of naive CD45RAhigh/CD27high T cells. This clonotype was seen a few times. No cognate antigen has been identified for it. Per-base quality was not reported, and no clone a single base away is much larger than it.

This chain joins TRBV10-3 to TRBJ1-2; no D gene call is confident. The source of this sequence is a woman between 18 and 29 years old in good health. Input material: blood. The CDR3 corresponds to CAISESVPRDGYTF. The DNA sequence follows: TGTGCCATCAGTGAGTCGGTCCCAAGGGATGGCTACACCTTC.